This T cell receptor (beta chain) comes out of a study of T cell changes during pregnancy in multiple sclerosis. The CDR3 totals 14 residues. Germline lookup yields CDR1 MNHNY and CDR2 SVGAGI (reference sequence). As concerns this clone: The junction and the germline gene differ at one end; a read error may be behind it.

Only in-frame clones appear in the TCRdb table, and some are missing; sequencing was by immunoSEQ multiplex PCR. Found here are about 73,000 clones, around 92% of them singletons; the top ten hold 2.8%. This sequence originates from a female donor in good health, enrolled as a control in a pregnancy study. Sequencing used peripheral blood, obtained in the third trimester of pregnancy. The V and J genes are TRBV6-6 and TRBJ1-3, with D uncertain. In DNA form, the CDR3 reads TGTGCCAGCAGTTACGAAGACTCTCGAAACACCATATATTTT. It translates to CASSYEDSRNTIYF.